This T cell receptor (beta chain) originates from a study of cytomegalovirus exposure and HLA in healthy donors. General study results and limits: HLA allele associations emerged for about 16,000 TCR beta sequences in a later analysis, at 0.05 false discovery rate. Clonal expansion, a later analysis showed, was greater in HLA-associated TCR beta chains than in equally common others. The presence/absence work took it that sequencing depth was about the same across donors.

This clone was seen only a few times. Its antigen remains unidentified. The PCR made use of 60 Vbeta and 13 Jbeta primers. Method: immunoSEQ multiplex PCR; TCRdb's copy keeps in-frame clones and lacks some. The profile shows 100,000 to 150,000 clones, roughly 74% of them singletons. Trimming removed 5 bases at V and 0 bases at J, with 12 bases between. CDR3 length equals 15 residues. Germline V lookup: CDR1 MGHDK, CDR2 SYGVNS. The clonotype comes from a woman aged 45-59 years in good health and CMV-seropositive. The J gene is TRBJ2-3, the V gene TRBV25-1; D is ambiguous. Sample: PBMCs. In DNA form, the CDR3 reads TGTGCCAGCAGTCGGTCGGTTTCGAGCACAGATACGCAGTATTTT. Its translation: CASSRSVSSTDTQYF.